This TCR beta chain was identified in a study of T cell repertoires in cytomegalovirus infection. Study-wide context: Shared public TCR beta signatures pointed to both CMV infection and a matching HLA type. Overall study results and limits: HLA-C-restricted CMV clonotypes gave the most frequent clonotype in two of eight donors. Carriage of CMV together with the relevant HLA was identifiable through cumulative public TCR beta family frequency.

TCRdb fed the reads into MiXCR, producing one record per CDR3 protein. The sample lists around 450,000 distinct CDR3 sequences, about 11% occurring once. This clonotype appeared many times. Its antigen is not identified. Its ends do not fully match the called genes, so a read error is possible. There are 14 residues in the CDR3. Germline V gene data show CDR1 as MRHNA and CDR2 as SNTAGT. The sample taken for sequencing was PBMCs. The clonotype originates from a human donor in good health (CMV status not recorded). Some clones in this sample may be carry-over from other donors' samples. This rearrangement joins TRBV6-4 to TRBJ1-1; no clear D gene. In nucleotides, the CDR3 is TGTGCCAGCTGTGAGGGAGGGATGAACACTGAAGCTTTCTTT. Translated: CASCEGGMNTEAFF.